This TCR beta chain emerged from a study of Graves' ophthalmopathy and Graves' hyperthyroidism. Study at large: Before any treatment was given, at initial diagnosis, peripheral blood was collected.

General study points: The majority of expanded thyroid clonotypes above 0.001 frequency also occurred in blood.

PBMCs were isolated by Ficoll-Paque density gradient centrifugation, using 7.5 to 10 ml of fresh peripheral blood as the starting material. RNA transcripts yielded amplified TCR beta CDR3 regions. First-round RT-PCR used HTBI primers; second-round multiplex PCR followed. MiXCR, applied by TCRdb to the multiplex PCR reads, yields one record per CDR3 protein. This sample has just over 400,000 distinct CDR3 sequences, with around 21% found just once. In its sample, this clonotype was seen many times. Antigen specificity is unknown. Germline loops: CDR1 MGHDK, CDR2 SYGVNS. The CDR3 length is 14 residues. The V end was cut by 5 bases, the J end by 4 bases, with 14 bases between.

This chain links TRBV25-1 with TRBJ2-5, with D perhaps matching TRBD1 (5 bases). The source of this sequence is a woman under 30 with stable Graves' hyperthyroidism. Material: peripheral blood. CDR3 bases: TGTGCCAGCAGTTTTCCAGGGTATTCAGAGACCCAGTACTTC. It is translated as CASSFPGYSETQYF.